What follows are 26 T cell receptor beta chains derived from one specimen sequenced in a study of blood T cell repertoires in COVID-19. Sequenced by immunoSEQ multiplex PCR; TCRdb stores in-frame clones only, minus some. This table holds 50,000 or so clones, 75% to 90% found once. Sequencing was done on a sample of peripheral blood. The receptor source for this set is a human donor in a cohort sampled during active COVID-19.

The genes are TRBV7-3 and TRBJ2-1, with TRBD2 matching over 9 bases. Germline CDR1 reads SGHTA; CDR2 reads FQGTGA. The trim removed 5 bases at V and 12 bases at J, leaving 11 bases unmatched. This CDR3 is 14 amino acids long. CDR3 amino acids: CASSRTSAKGVQFF. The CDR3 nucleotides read TGTGCCAGCAGCCGGACTAGCGCCAAAGGCGTGCAGTTCTTC. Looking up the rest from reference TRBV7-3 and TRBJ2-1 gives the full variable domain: GAGVSQTPSNKVTEKGKYVELRCDPISGHTALYWYRQSLGQGPEFLIYFQGTGAADDSGLPNDRFFAVRPEGSVSTLKIQRTERGDSAVYLCASSRTSAKGVQFFGPGTRLTVL.

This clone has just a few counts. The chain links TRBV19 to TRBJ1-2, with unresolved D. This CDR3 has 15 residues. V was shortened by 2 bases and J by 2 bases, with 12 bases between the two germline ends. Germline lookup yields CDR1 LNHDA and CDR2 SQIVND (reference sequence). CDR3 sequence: CASSIQSGTNYGYTF. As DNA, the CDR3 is TGTGCCAGTAGTATACAATCAGGAACGAACTATGGCTACACCTTC.

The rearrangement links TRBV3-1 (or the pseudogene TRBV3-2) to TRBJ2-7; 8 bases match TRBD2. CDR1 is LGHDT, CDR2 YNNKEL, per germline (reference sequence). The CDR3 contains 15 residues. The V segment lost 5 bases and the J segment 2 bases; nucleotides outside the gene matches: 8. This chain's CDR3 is CASSLGLAVTYEQYF. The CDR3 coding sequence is TGTGCCAGCAGCTTAGGACTAGCCGTCACCTACGAGCAGTACTTC.

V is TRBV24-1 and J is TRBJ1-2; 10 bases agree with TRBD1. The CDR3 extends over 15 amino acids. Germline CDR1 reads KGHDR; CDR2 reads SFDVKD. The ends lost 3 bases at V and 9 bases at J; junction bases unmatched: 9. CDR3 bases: TGTGCCACCAGTGATCCCGGGACAGGGGACGCGAGCTACACCTTC. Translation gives CATSDPGTGDASYTF.

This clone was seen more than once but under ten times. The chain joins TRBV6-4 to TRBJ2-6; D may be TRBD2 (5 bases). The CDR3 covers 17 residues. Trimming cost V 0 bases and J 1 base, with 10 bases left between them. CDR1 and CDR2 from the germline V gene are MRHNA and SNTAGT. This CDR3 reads CASSDSNRGSGANVLTF. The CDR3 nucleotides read TGTGCCAGCAGTGACTCGAATCGGGGTTCTGGGGCCAACGTCCTGACTTTC.

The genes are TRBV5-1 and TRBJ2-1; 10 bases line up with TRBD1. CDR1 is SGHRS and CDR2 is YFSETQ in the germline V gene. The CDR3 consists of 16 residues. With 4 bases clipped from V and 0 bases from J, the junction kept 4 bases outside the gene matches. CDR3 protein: CASSRDRGNSYNEQFF. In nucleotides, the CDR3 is TGCGCCAGCAGCAGGGACAGGGGAAACTCCTACAATGAGCAGTTCTTC.

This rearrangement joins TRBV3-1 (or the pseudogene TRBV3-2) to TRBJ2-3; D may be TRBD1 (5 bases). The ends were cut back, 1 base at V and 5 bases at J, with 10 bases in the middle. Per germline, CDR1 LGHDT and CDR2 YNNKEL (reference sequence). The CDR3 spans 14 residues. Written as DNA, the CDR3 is TGTGCCAGCAGCCAAGGGCAGGGAATAGATACGCAGTATTTT. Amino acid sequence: CASSQGQGIDTQYF.

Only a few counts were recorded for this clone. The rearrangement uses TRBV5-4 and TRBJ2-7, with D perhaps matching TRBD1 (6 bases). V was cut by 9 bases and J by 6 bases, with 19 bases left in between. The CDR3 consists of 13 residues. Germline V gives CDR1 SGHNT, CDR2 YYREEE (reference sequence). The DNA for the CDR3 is TGTGCCACCAAATTCGACAGGCAGGGCGAGCAGTACTTC. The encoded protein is CATKFDRQGEQYF.

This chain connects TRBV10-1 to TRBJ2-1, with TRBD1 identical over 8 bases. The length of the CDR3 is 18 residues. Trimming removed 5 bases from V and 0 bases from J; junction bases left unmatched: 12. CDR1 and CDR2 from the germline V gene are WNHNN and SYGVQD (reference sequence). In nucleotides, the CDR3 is TGCGCCAGCAGTACCCGCGCCAGGGGGCAGAGCTCCTACAATGAGCAGTTCTTC. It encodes CASSTRARGQSSYNEQFF.

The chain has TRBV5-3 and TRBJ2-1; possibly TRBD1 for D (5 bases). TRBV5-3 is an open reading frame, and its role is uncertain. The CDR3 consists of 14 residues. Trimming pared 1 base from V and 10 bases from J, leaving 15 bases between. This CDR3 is CARSLMAGSGEQFF. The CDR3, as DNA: TGTGCCAGAAGCTTGATGGCAGGGTCAGGGGAGCAGTTCTTC.

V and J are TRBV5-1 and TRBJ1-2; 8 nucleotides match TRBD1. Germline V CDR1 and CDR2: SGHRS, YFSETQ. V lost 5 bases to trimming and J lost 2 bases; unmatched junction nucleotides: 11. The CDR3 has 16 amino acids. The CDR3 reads CASRRTGNVGNYGYTF. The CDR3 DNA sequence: TGCGCCAGCAGACGGACAGGGAACGTAGGCAACTATGGCTACACCTTC.

The CDR3 sequence is CASSPTGTAPYEQYF. In DNA, the CDR3 is TGTGCCAGCTCGCCTACCGGGACAGCCCCCTACGAGCAGTACTTC. The J gene is TRBJ2-7, the V gene TRBV18, with 7 bases matching TRBD1. This CDR3 region has 15 residues. V gave up 6 bases and J gave up 2 bases; unmatched junction bases: 10. Germline assignment: CDR1 KGHSH and CDR2 LQKENI.

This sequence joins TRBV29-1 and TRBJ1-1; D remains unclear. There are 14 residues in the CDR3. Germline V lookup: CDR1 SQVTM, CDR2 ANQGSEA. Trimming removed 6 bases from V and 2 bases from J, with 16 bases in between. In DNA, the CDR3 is TGCAGCGTCCCCAGGCAAACGCGAAACACTGAAGCTTTCTTT. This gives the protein CSVPRQTRNTEAFF. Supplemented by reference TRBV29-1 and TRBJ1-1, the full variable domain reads SAVISQKPSRDICQRGTSLTIQCQVDSQVTMMFWYRQQPGQSLTLIATANQGSEATYESGFVIDKFPISRPNLTFSTLTVSNMSPEDSSIYLCSVPRQTRNTEAFFGQGTRLTVV.

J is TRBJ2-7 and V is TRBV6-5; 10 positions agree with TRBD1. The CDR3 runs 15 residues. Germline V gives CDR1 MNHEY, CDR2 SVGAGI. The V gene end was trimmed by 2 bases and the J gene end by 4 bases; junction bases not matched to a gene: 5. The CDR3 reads CASSYRDRGLYEQYF. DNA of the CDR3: TGTGCCAGCAGTTACCGGGACAGGGGATTGTACGAGCAGTACTTC.

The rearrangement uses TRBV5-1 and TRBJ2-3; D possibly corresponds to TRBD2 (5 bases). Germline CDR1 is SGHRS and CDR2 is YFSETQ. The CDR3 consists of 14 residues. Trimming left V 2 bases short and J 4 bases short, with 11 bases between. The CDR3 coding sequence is TGCGCCAGCAGCTTCCTTCTAGCACCAGATACGCAGTATTTT. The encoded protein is CASSFLLAPDTQYF.

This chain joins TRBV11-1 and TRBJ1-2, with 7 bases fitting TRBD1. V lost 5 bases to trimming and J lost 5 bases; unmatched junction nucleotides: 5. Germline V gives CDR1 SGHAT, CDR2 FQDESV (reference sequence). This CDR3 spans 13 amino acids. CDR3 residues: CASSPTGSYGYTF. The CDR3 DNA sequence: TGTGCCAGCAGCCCGACAGGGAGTTATGGCTACACCTTC.

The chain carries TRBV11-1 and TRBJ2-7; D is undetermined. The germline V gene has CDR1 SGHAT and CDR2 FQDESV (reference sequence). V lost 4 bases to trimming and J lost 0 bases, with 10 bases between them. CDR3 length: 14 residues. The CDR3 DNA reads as TGTGCCAGCAGCTCCACATGGAGCTCCTACGAGCAGTACTTC. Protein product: CASSSTWSSYEQYF. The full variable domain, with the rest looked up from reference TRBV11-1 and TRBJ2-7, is EAEVAQSPRYKITEKSQAVAFWCDPISGHATLYWYRQILGQGPELLVQFQDESVVDDSQLPKDRFSAERLKGVDSTLKIQPAELGDSAMYLCASSSTWSSYEQYFGPGTRLTVT.

As DNA, the CDR3 is TGTGCCAGCAGCTTATACGTGGGGCAGGGGCTCAACGAGCAGTACTTC. Amino acid sequence: CASSLYVGQGLNEQYF. V gene TRBV7-6 combines with J gene TRBJ2-7; D might be TRBD1 (6 bases). Trimming removed 2 bases at V and 5 bases at J, with 19 bases between. This CDR3 has 16 residues. Germline V gene sequence: CDR1 SGHVS, CDR2 FNYEAQ. Supplemented by reference TRBV7-6 and TRBJ2-7, the full variable domain reads GAGVSQSPRYKVTKRGQDVALRCDPISGHVSLYWYRQALGQGPEFLTYFNYEAQQDKSGLPNDRFSAERPEGSISTLTIQRTEQRDSAMYRCASSLYVGQGLNEQYFGPGTRLTVT.

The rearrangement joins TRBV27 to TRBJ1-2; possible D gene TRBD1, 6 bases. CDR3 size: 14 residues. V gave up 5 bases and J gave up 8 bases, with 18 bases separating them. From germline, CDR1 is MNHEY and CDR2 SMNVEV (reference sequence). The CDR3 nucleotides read TGTGCCAGCAGTAGAAGGACAGCTCCGATGGGCTACACCTTC. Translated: CASSRRTAPMGYTF.

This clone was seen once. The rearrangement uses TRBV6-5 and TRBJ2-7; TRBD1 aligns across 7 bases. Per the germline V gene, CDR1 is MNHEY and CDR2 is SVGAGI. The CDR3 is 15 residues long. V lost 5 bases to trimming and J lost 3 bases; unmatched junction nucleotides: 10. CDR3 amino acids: CASSKQTGSGYEQYF. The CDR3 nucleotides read TGTGCCAGCAGTAAACAGACAGGGAGTGGCTACGAGCAGTACTTC.

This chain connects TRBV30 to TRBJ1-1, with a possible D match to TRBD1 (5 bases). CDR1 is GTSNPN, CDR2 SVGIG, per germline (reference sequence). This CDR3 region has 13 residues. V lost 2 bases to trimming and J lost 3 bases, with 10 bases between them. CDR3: CAWSPLRDTEAFF. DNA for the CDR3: TGTGCCTGGAGTCCTCTCAGGGACACTGAAGCTTTCTTT.

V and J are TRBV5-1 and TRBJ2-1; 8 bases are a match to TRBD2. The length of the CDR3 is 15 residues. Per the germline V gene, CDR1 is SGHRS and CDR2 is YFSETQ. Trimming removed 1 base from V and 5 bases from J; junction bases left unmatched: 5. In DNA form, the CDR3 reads TGCGCCAGCAGCTTGCAAGCGGGGGCCCACAATGAGCAGTTCTTC. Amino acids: CASSLQAGAHNEQFF.

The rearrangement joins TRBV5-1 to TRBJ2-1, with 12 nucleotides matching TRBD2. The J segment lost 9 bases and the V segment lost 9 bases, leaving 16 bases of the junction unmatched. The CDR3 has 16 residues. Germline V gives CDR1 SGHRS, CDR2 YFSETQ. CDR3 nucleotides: TGCGCCACCTCCTCACGGGCTAGCGGGGGGGCCGGTGAGCAGTTCTTC. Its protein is CATSSRASGGAGEQFF.

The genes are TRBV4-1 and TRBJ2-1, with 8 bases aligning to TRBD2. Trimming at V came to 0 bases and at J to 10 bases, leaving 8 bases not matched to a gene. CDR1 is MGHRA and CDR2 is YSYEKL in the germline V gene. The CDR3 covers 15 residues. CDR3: CASSQDRAGVREQFF. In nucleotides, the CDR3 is TGCGCCAGCAGCCAAGATCGAGCGGGAGTACGGGAGCAGTTCTTC.

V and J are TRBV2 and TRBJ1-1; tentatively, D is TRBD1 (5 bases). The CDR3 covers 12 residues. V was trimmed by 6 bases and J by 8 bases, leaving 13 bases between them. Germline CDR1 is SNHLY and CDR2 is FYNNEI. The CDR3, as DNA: TGTGCCAGCAGCCCTCAAGACAGCGAAGCTTTCTTT. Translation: CASSPQDSEAFF.

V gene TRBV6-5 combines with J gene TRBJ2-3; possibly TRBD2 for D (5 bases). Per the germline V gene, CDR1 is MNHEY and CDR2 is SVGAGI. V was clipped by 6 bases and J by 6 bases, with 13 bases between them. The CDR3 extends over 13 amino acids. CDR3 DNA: TGTGCCAGCAGCCAAGGGAGACCTGATACGCAGTATTTT. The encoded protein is CASSQGRPDTQYF.